This T cell receptor beta chain was identified in a study of read filtering for tumor transcriptome and immune sequencing. This library used roughly 400 ng RNA and molecular barcoded adaptors spanning alpha/delta and beta/gamma chains. TCRdb passed the reads through MiXCR, listing each CDR3 protein once. The sample holds around 40,000 distinct CDR3 sequences, about 13% seen once. This clonotype showed up many times. The sequenced sample consisted of a population of CD138-negative cells sorted from bone marrow. The TCR comes from a donor at least 40 years old with multiple myeloma.

CDR3 sequence reads: CASSPRTGGYEQYF. CDR3 DNA sequence: TGTGCCAGCAGCCCAAGGACAGGGGGTTACGAGCAGTACTTC. V usage is TRBV7-9 and J usage is TRBJ2-7, with 10 bases aligning to TRBD1. The germline gives CDR1 SEHNR, CDR2 FQNEAQ (reference sequence). The CDR3 runs to 14 residues. The trim removed 5 bases at V and 4 bases at J, leaving 5 bases unmatched.